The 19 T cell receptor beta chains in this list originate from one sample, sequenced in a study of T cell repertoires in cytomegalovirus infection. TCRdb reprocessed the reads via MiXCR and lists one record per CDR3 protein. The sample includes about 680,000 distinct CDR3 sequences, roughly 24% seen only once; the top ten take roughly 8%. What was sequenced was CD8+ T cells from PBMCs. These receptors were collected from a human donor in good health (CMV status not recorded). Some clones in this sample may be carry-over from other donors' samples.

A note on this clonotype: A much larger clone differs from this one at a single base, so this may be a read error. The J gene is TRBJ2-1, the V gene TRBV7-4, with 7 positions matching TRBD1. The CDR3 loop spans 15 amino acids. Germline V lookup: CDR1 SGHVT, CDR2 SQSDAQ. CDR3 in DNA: TGTGCCAGCAGCCCCCGGGACAGACTGTACAATGAGCAGGTCTTC. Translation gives CASSPRDRLYNEQVF. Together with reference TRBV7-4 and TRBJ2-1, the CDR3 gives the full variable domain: GAGVSQSPRYKVAKRGRDVALRCDSISGHVTLYWYRQTLGQGSEVLTYSQSDAQRDKSGRPSGRFSAERPERSVSTLKIQRTEQGDSAVYLCASSPRDRLYNEQVFGPGTRLTVL.

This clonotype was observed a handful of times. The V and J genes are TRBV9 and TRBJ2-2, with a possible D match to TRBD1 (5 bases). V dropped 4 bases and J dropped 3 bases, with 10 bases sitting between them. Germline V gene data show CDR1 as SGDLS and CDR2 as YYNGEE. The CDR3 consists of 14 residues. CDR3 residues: CASSIGADTGELFF. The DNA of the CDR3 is TGTGCCAGCAGCATTGGGGCGGACACCGGGGAGCTGTTTTTT.

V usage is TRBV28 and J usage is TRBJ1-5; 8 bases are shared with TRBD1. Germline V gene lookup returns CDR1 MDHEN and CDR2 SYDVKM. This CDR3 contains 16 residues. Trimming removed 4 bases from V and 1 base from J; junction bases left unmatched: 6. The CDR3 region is CASSSGTGQSNQPQHF. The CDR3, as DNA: TGTGCCAGCAGTTCCGGGACAGGCCAGAGCAATCAGCCCCAGCATTTT.

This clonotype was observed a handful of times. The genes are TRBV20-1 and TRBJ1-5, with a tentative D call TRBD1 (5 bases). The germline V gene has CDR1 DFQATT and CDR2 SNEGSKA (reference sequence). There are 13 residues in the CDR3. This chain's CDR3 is CSKVVGGNQPQHF. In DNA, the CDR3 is TGCAGCAAAGTGGTGGGGGGCAATCAGCCCCAGCATTTT.

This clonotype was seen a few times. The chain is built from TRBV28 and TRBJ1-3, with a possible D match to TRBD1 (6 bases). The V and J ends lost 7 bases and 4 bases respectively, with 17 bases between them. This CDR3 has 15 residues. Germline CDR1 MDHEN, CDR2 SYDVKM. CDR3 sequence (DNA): TGTGCCAGCACCTCCGGGGGGGGCACAGGAAACACCATATATTTT. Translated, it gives CASTSGGGTGNTIYF.

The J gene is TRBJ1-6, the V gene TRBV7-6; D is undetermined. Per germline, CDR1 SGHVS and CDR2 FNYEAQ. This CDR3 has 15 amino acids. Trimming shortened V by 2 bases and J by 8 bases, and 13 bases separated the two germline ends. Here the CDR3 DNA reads TGTGCCAGCAGCTTAAAAGGGATGTACGATTCACCCCTCCACTTT. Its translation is CASSLKGMYDSPLHF.

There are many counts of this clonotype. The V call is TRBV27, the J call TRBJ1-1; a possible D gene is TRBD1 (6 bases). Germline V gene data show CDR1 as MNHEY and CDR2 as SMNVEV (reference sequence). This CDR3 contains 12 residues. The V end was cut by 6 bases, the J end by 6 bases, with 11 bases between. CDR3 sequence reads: CASRGGPAEAFF. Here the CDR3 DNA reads TGTGCCAGCAGGGGGGGGCCCGCTGAAGCTTTCTTT.

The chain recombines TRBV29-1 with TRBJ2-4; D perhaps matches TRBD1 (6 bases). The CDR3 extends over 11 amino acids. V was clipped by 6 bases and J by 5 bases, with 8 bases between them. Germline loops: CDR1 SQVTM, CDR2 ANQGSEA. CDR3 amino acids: CSVKGENIQYF. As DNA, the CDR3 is TGCAGCGTGAAGGGGGAAAACATTCAGTACTTC. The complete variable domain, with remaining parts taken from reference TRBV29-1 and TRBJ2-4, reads SAVISQKPSRDICQRGTSLTIQCQVDSQVTMMFWYRQQPGQSLTLIATANQGSEATYESGFVIDKFPISRPNLTFSTLTVSNMSPEDSSIYLCSVKGENIQYFGAGTRLSVL.

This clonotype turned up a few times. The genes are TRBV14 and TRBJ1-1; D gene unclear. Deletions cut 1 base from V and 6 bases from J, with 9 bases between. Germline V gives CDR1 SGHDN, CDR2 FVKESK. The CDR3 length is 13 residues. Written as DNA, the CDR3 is TGTGCCAGCAGCCAAGGAGGTATCTCTGAAGCTTTCTTT. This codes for CASSQGGISEAFF.

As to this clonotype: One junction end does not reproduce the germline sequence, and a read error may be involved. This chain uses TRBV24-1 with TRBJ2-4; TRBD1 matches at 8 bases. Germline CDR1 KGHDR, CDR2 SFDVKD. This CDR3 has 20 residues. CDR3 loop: CATSRLMEQGARDARNIQYF. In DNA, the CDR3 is TGTGCCACCAGTAGATTGATGGAGCAGGGGGCCCGGGATGCCAGAAACATTCAGTACTTC.

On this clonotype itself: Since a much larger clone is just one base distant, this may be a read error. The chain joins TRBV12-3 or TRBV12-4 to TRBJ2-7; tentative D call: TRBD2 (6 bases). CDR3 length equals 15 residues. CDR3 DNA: TGTGCCAGCAGTTTAGATGGCGGGGACCCCTACGAGCAGCACTTC. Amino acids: CASSLDGGDPYEQHF.

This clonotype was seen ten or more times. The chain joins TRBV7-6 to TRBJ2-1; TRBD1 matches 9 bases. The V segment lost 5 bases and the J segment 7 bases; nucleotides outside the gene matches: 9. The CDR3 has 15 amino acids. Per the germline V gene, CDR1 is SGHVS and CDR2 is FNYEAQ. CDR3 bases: TGTGCCAGCAGCCCGATTACCGGGACAGGGAATGAGCAGTTCTTC. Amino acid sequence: CASSPITGTGNEQFF.

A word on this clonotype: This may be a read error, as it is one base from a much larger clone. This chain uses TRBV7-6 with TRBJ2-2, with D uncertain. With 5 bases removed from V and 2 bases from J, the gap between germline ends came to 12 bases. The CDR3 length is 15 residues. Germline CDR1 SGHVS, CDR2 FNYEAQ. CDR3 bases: TGTGCCAGCAGCGTCGTTAAGGGCAACACCGGGGAGCTGTTTTTT. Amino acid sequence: CASSVVKGNTGELFF.

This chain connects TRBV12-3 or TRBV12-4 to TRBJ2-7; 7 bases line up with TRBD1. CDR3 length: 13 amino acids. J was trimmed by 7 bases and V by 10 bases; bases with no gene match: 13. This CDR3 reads CANRGSTGREQYF. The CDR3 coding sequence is TGTGCCAACAGAGGATCGACAGGGCGGGAGCAGTACTTC.

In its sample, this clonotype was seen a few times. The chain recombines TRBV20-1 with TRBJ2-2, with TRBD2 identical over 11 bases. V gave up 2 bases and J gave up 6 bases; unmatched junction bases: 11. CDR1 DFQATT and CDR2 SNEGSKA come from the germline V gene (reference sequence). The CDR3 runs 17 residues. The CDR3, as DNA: TGCAGTGCTAGACCGGGACTAGCGGACTTCCGCTCCGGGGAGCTGTTTTTT. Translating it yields CSARPGLADFRSGELFF.

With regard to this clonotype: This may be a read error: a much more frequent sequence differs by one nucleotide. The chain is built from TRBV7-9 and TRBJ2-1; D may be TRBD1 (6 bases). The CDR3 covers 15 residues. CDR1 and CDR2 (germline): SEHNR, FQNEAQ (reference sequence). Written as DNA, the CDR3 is TGTGCCGGCAGCTCCCGACAGAGCCTACAGGGTGAGCAGTTCTTC. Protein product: CAGSSRQSLQGEQFF.

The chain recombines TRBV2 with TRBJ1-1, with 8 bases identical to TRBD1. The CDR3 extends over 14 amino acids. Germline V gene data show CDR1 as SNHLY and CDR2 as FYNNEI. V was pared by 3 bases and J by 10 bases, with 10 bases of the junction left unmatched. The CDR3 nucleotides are TGTGCCAGCAGTGATCACCTACAGGGGGGACGAGCTTTCTTT. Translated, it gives CASSDHLQGGRAFF. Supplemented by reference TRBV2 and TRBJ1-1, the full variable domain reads EPEVTQTPSHQVTQMGQEVILRCVPISNHLYFYWYRQILGQKVEFLVSFYNNEISEKSEIFDDQFSVERPDGSNFTLKIRSTKLEDSAMYFCASSDHLQGGRAFFGQGTRLTVV.

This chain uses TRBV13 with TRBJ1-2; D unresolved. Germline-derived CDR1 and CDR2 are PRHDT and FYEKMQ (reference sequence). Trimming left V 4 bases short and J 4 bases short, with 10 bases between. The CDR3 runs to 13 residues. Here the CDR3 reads CASSSGRIYGYTF. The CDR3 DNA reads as TGTGCCAGCAGCTCCGGGCGGATCTATGGCTACACCTTC.

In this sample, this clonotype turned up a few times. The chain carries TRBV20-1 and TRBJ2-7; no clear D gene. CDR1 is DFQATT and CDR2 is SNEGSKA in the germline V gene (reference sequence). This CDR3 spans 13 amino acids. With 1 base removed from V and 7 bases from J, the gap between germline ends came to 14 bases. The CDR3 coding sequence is TGCAGTGCTAGAGCTAGAGGAACGAATGAGCAGTACTTC. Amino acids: CSARARGTNEQYF.